The rows below give T cell receptor beta chains drawn from one sample of a study of T cell responses to AZD1222 COVID-19 vaccine. Here immunoSEQ multiplex PCR was the method, and the copy in TCRdb shows in-frame clones only, minus some. The sample gives about 76,000 clones, about three quarters of which show up once; 27% is in the top ten. The sample in question was peripheral blood, obtained 28 days after the second dose of the MenACWY control vaccine. These receptor sequences come from an adult who received the MenACWY meningococcal vaccine as a control. CDR3s include the opening cysteine and the closing phenylalanine or tryptophan.

>13|TRBV7-9
CASSSNRGAEAFF
>14|TRBV18
CASSKGAGANVLTF
>20|TRBV7-8
CASSLRWTSGGPPSYNEQFF
>16|TRBV28
CASSLDRQRSYSPLHF
>13|TRBV30
CAWSTRAGDGYTF
>14|TRBV29-1
CSVEDRGGANVLTF
>12|TRBV19
CASSTGRSEAFF
>14|TRBV28
CASSFSGGRNEQFF
>11|TRBV2
CASSDLWGQYF
>13|TRBV30
CAWSDRGRTEAFF
>14|TRBV27
CASSFTGRSNEQFF
>15|TRBV28
CASSFFIRGRTEAFF
>15|TRBV10-3
CAISDYGGNTGELFF
>16|TRBV4-2
CASSQGRLADTGELFF
>13|TRBV20-1
CSASAYSNQPQHF
>14|TRBV5-4
CASSLDSGTGELFF
>16|TRBV5-5
CASSRRGGFDNSPLHF
>12|TRBV29-1
CSVEMGGAEAFF
>14|TRBV9
CASSPGPLENTIYF
>15|TRBV5-1
CASSLAGFEGQPQHF
>12|TRBV19
CASSRSNQPQHF
>14|TRBV7-3
CASSLGVAGATQYF
>13|TRBV5-4
CASRSDSYNEQFF
>13|TRBV6-5
CASRTQGAYEQYF
>14|TRBV5-6
CASSLVGGNTEAFF
>16|TRBV5-6
CASSFGTGTGRGEQYF
>18|TRBV7-9
CASSFPPGSTATNEKLFF
>12|TRBV30
CAWREGQGGYTF
>13|TRBV28
CASREQGLDGYTF
>16|TRBV5-1
CASSLGQPSSGNTIYF
>12|TRBV30
CAWIQEGGGYTF
>20|TRBV5-4
CASSLRFWLTGNQKGNEQFF
>15|TRBV15
CATSRDNRAGDEQFF
>14|TRBV2
CASSDYGSNQPQHF
>11|TRBV19
CASSSGHGLRF
>14|TRBV7-2
CASSLTGGSPEAFF
>13|TRBV18
CASSQVRNTEAFF
>15|TRBV9
CASSVGGSGGEKLFF
>15|TRBV7-9
CASSLGGSRTGELFF
>16|TRBV4-3
CASSQEVGTGGNEQFF
>15|TRBV5-1
CASSTSTGANYGYTF
>12|TRBV29-1
CSVGPQAGELFF